A selection of T cell receptor beta chains follows, all from one sample in a study of T cell responses to AZD1222 COVID-19 vaccine. The data were produced by immunoSEQ multiplex PCR, yet TCRdb's version contains in-frame clones alone and is incomplete. Seen here are 150,000 to 200,000 clones, about 87% observed once, and the top ten hold about 3%. Sequences were derived from peripheral blood, sampled on day 0 of MenACWY control vaccination. The receptors originated from an adult in good health. CDR3s leave out the opening cysteine and the closing phenylalanine or tryptophan. Each record gives: V gene, CDR3 protein.

V: TRBV6-2/TRBV6-3; CDR3: ASSSTGNRNQPQH
V: TRBV5-1; CDR3: ASSPGIAYEQY
V: TRBV27; CDR3: ASSLLGDEQY
V: TRBV2; CDR3: ASSEDRVSYEQY
V: TRBV5-4; CDR3: ASSLLTSGSYNEQF
V: TRBV6-4; CDR3: ASSVAGDSDTQY
V: TRBV24-1; CDR3: ATSDAGNSPLH
V: TRBV5-6; CDR3: ASSPTSASILPYEQY
V: TRBV19; CDR3: ASSIELNTEAF
V: TRBV18; CDR3: ASSPHRQNPQH
V: TRBV6-5; CDR3: ASSYLGDTEAF
V: TRBV2; CDR3: ASTNLQNTEAF
V: TRBV28; CDR3: ASSGVVGYYNEQF
V: TRBV5-1; CDR3: ASSPRLASTDTQY
V: TRBV4-1; CDR3: ASSQELWPSGGPHLHTDTQY
V: TRBV7-2; CDR3: ASSLDGNQPQH
V: TRBV27; CDR3: ASSISGTGSTGELF
V: TRBV2; CDR3: ASRTSGRLTDGTDTQY
V: TRBV11-2; CDR3: ASSLDRGPRAIEQY
V: TRBV7-2; CDR3: ASSLEYYYEQY
V: TRBV7-2; CDR3: ASSLEWLVGETQY
V: TRBV28; CDR3: ASREPQGIYEQY
V: TRBV6-2/TRBV6-3; CDR3: ASSYSIAGSEAF
V: TRBV7-3; CDR3: ASSQSGTVSTDTQY
V: TRBV10-3; CDR3: AISESSLREQY
V: TRBV6-5; CDR3: ASSYKTASEAF
V: TRBV24-1; CDR3: ATSDFRDTEAF
V: TRBV4-3; CDR3: ASSQGGGAHETQY
V: TRBV9; CDR3: ASSATGDRDFQF
V: TRBV5-4; CDR3: ASSSKQNTGELF